This section outlines one T cell receptor (beta chain) sequence together with its context. Its antigen is not known. The PCR used 60 Vbeta and 13 Jbeta primers. The assay was immunoSEQ multiplex PCR, and TCRdb's table has in-frame clones only and misses some. In the table there are approximately 110,000 clones, around 62% of which are singletons. The sample is drawn from a study of cytomegalovirus exposure and HLA in healthy donors. Points from the study as a whole: Listed as cytomegalovirus-associated were roughly 180 TCR beta chains. Analyzed later, association rates of TCRs varied across HLA loci, with DRB1 most and HLA-C fewest.

The germline V and J ends were trimmed by 2 bases and 3 bases, with 7 bases remaining between them. The CDR3 length is 13 residues. Per the germline V gene, CDR1 is SEHNR and CDR2 is FQNEAQ (reference sequence). Sequencing was carried out using PBMCs. The chain links TRBV7-9 to TRBJ1-2; no reliable D call. This TCR was sampled from a man aged 25 to 40 in good health and CMV-seropositive. The CDR3 bases are TGTGCCAGCAGCTTACTTAGCGACTATGGCTACACCTTC. Translating gives CASSLLSDYGYTF.